What follows describes a single TCR beta chain. The germline CDR1 and CDR2 sequences are LNHDA and SQIVND (reference sequence). The CDR3 runs 15 residues. V shed 1 base and J 8 bases; nucleotides not matched to a gene: 9. The data are from a study of blood T cell repertoires in COVID-19. Study-wide context: Specimens from acute and convalescent COVID-19 originated in the United States, Italy and Spain. PBMCs, B-cell-depleted T cells, or T cells provided the cDNA or gDNA that made up the material.

Only in-frame clones appear in the TCRdb table, and some are missing; sequencing was by immunoSEQ multiplex PCR. The repertoire consists of some 290,000 clones, with approximately 91% occurring once and the leading ten covering 2.3%. This sequence was found in a woman in her forties with acute COVID-19. This chain joins TRBV19 and TRBJ2-3; 7 bases match TRBD1. The material sequenced was PBMCs or T cells enriched from blood (not recorded which). CDR3: CASSIVVGGSVTQYF. For the CDR3, the DNA is TGTGCCAGTAGTATAGTAGTAGGGGGCTCGGTTACGCAGTATTTT.